These T cell receptor beta chains were read from a single sample in a study of T cells expressing NK-cell markers. Using the 5' RACE reads, TCRdb records one entry per CDR3 protein without DNA. The table for this sample gives under 200,000 distinct CDR3 sequences. Sequenced material: blood T cells: a sorted CD56 or NKG2C T cell subset, CD4+ or CD8+ T cells, or bulk PBMC T cells (not recorded which). The receptors come from a woman aged 18 to 69 in good health. The CDR3 runs from the conserved cysteine through the conserved F or W. Some rows have no size entry. The others give once, few or many, or a class for an expanded clone.

abundance	v_gene	j_gene	CDR3aa
NA	TRBV12-3/TRBV12-4	TRBJ2-1	CASSLGTINEQFF
NA	TRBV4-1	TRBJ2-5	CASSQDMASEATQYF
NA	TRBV7-3	TRBJ2-2	CASSPTSGRRTGELFF
NA	TRBV5-1	TRBJ2-2	CASRRSNTDTGELFF
NA	TRBV20-1	TRBJ2-7	CSVPPFQGARPREQYF
medium-sized	TRBV7-8	TRBJ1-5	CASSGPGGSSQPQHF
NA	TRBV6-1	TRBJ1-1	CASSAGTSNTEAFF
NA	TRBV4-1	TRBJ2-3	CASSSPAGTGGKGTDTQYF
NA	TRBV19	TRBJ2-2	CASSDFGTGGTNTGELFF
NA	TRBV5-1	TRBJ1-6	CASSTEGNSPLHF
NA	TRBV5-1	TRBJ1-1	CASSQQTTNTEAFF
NA	TRBV5-1	TRBJ2-7	CASSGGASYEQYF
NA	TRBV18	TRBJ2-3	CASSLPQTSTDTQYF
NA	TRBV5-5	TRBJ2-5	CASSGEQGRETQYF
NA	TRBV27	TRBJ2-7	CASSLLLSAGGGSEQYF
NA	TRBV27	TRBJ2-1	CASSLITGVYNEQFF
NA	TRBV28	TRBJ2-5	CASSTKTSGRAPETQYF
NA	TRBV11-2	TRBJ2-2	CASSHLAGGVAGELFF
NA	TRBV20-1	TRBJ2-3	CSARESTGYTQYF
NA	TRBV9	TRBJ2-1	CASNVAGGRNEQFF
NA	TRBV30	TRBJ2-7	CAWSGGGYSYEQYF
NA	TRBV10-3	TRBJ2-1	CAASQQYSSYNEQFF
NA	TRBV2	TRBJ2-7	CASSARRLAGEQYF
NA	TRBV13	TRBJ2-7	CASSERGGGTYEQYF
NA	TRBV10-3	TRBJ2-5	CAISEGQRGQETQYF
NA	TRBV5-1	TRBJ2-7	CASSQGLAGAEEQYF
NA	TRBV5-1	TRBJ2-6	CASSPRQGSAGANVLTF
NA	TRBV6-5	TRBJ2-7	CASSYNSLEQYF
NA	TRBV5-1	TRBJ1-1	CASRSTAAEAFF
NA	TRBV19	TRBJ2-3	CASSIDPSGRGTDTQYF
NA	TRBV10-3	TRBJ1-4	CAISDGRGDEKLFF
NA	TRBV7-9	TRBJ2-3	CASSLPGGGWGTDTQYF
NA	TRBV20-1	TRBJ2-3	CSASGTTLDTQYF
NA	TRBV3-1	TRBJ2-7	CASSQVSGSDEQYF
NA	TRBV20-1	TRBJ1-2	CSADMGTVSSGYTF
NA	TRBV7-9	TRBJ1-4	CASTNFHGNNEKLFF
NA	TRBV6-5	TRBJ1-6	CASSYYRDQPLHF
NA	TRBV6-8	TRBJ1-5	CASSYGNPPDRDQPQHF
NA	TRBV12-3/TRBV12-4	TRBJ1-2	CASTPGREANYGYTF
NA	TRBV28	TRBJ2-1	CASWTSGGTPANEQFF
NA	TRBV11-2	TRBJ2-1	CASSLDREAGGNSYNEQFF
NA	TRBV6-2/TRBV6-3	TRBJ2-1	CASSYSRFNEQFF
NA	TRBV20-1	TRBJ1-2	CSARASGRGKHGYTF
NA	TRBV2	TRBJ1-5	CASSESGVNQPQHF
NA	TRBV12-3/TRBV12-4	TRBJ2-1	CASSREGLNNEQFF
NA	TRBV15	TRBJ2-1	CATSRDLAFPYNEQFF
NA	TRBV11-2	TRBJ2-7	CASSSYRASGRSYEQYF